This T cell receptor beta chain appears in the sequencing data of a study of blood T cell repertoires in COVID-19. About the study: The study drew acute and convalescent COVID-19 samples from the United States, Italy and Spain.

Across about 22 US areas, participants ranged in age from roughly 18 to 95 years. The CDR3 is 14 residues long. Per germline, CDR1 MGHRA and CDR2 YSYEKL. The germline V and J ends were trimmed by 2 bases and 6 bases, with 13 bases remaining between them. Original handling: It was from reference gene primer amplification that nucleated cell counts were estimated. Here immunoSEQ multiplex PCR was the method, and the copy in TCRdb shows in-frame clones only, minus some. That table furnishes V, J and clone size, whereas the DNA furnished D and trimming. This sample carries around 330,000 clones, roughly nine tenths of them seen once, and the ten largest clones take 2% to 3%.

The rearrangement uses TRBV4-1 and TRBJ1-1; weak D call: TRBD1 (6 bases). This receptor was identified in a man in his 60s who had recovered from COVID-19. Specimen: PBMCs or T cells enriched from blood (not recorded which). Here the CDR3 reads CASSQLRGSAEAFF. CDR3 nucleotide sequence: TGCGCCAGCAGCCAACTCAGGGGCTCCGCTGAAGCTTTCTTT.